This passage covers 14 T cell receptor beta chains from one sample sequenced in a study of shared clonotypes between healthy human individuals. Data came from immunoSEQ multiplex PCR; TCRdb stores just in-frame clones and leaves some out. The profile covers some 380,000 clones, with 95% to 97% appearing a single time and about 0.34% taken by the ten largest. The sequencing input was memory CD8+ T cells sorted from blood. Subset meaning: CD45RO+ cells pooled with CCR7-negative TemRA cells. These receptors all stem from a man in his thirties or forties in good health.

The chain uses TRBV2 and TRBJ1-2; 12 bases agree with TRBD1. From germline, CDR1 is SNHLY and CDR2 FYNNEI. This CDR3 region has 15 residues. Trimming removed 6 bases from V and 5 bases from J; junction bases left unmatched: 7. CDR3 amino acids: CASRESGQGAYGYTF. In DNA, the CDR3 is TGTGCCAGCAGGGAATCGGGACAGGGGGCATATGGCTACACCTTC.

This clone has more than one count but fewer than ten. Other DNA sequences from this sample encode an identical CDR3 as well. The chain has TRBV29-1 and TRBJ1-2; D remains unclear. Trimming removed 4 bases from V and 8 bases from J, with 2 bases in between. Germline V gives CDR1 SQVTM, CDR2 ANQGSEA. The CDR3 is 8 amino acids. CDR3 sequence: CSVGGYTF. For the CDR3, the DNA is TGCAGCGTTGGGGGCTACACCTTC.

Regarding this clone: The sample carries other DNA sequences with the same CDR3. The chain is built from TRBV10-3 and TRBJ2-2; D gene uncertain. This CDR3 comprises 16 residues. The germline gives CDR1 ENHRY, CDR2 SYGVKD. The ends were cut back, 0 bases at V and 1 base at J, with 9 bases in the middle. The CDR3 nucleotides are TGTGCCATCAGTGAGTCGTGGGGTCTGAACACCGGGGAGCTGTTTTTT. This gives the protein CAISESWGLNTGELFF.

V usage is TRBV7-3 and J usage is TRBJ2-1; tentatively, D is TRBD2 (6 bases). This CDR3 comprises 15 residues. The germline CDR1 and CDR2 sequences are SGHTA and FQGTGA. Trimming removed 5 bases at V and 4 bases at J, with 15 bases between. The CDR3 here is CASSHSGSPYNEQFF. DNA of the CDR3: TGTGCCAGCAGCCATAGCGGTTCTCCTTACAATGAGCAGTTCTTC.

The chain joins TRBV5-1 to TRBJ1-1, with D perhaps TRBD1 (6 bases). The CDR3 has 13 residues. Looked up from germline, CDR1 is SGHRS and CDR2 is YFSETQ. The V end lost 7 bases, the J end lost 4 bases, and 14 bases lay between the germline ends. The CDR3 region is CASRTVGGTEAFF. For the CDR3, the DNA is TGCGCCAGCCGGACAGTTGGCGGCACTGAAGCTTTCTTT.

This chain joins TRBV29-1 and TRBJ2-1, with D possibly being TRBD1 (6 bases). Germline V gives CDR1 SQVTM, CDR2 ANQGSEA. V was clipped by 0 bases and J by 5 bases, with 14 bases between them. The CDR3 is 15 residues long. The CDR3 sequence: CSVEEGQGQNNEQFF. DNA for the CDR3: TGCAGCGTTGAAGAGGGGCAGGGACAAAACAATGAGCAGTTCTTC.

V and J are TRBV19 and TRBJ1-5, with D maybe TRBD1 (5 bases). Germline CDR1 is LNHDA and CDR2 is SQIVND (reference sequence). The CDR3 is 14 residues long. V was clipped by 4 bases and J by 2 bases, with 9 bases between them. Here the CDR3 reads CASSRTRGNQPQHF. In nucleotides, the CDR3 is TGTGCCAGTAGTAGGACACGTGGCAATCAGCCCCAGCATTTT.

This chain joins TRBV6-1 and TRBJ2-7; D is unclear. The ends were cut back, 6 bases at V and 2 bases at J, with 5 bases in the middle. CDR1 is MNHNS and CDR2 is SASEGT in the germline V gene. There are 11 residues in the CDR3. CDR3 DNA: TGTGCCAGCAGCCGCCCCTACGAGCAGTACTTC. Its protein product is CASSRPYEQYF.

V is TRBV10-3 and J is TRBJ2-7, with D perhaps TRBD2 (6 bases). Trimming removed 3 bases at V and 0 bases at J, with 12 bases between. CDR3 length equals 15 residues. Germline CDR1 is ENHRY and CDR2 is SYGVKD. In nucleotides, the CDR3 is TGTGCCATCAGTGACCCCGGGACTGGCTCCTACGAGCAGTACTTC. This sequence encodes CAISDPGTGSYEQYF.

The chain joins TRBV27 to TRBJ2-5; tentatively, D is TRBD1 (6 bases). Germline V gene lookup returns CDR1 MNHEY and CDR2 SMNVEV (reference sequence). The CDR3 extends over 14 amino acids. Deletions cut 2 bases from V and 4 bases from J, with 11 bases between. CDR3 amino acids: CASSLQGKGETQYF. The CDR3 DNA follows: TGTGCCAGCAGTTTACAGGGGAAGGGAGAGACCCAGTACTTC.

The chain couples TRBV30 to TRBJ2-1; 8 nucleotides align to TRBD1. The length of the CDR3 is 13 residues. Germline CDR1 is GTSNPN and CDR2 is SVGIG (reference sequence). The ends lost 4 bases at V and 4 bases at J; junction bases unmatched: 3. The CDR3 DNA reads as TGTGCCTGGACAGGGGGCACTTACAATGAGCAGTTCTTC. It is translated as CAWTGGTYNEQFF.

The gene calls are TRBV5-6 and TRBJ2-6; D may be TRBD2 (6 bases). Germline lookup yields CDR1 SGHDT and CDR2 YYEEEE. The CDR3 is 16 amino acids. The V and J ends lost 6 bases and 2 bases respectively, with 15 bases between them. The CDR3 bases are TGTGCCAGCATCCAAGGAGGGAGGACTGGGGCCAACGTCCTGACTTTC. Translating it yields CASIQGGRTGANVLTF.

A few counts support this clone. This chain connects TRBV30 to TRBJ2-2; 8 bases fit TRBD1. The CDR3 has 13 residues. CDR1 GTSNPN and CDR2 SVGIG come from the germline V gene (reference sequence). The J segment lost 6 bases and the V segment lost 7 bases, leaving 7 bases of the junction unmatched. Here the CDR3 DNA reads TGTGCCTTAGGACAGGGCGGGTCCGGGGAGCTGTTTTTT. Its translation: CALGQGGSGELFF. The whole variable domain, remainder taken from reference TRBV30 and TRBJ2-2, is SQTIHQWPATLVQPVGSPLSLECTVEGTSNPNLYWYRQAAGRGLQLLFYSVGIGQISSEVPQNLSASRPQDRQFILSSKKLLLSDSGFYLCALGQGGSGELFFGEGSRLTVL.

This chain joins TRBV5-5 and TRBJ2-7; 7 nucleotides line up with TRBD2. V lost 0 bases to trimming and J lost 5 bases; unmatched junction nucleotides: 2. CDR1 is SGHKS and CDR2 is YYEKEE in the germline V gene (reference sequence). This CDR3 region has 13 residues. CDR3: CASSLGLADEQYF. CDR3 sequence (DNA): TGTGCCAGCAGCTTGGGACTAGCCGACGAGCAGTACTTC.